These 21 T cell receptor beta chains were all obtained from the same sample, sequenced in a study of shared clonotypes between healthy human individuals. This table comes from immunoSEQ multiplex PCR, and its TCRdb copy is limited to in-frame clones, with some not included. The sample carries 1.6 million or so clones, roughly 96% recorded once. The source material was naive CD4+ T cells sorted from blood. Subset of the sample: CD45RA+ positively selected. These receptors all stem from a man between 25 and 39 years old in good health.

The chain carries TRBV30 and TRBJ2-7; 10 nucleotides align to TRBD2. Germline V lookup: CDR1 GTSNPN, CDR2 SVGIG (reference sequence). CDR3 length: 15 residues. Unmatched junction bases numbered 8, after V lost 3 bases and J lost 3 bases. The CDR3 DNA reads TGTGCCTGGAGGGGTCCCCTAGCGGGAGTCTACGAGCAGTACTTC. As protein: CAWRGPLAGVYEQYF. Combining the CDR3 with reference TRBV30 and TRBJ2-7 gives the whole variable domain SQTIHQWPATLVQPVGSPLSLECTVEGTSNPNLYWYRQAAGRGLQLLFYSVGIGQISSEVPQNLSASRPQDRQFILSSKKLLLSDSGFYLCAWRGPLAGVYEQYFGPGTRLTVT.

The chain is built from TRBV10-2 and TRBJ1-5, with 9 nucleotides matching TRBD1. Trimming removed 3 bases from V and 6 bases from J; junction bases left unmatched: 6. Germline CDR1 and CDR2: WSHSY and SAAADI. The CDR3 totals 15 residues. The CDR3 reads CASSDGTGFTQPQHF. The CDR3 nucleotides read TGCGCCAGCAGTGATGGGACAGGGTTTACTCAGCCCCAGCATTTT.

CDR3 in amino acids: CASQTGTGANVLTF. In DNA, the CDR3 is TGCGCCAGCCAGACGGGAACTGGGGCCAACGTCCTGACTTTC. The chain couples TRBV5-1 to TRBJ2-6; a possible D gene is TRBD2 (5 bases). The CDR3 covers 14 residues. V was clipped by 7 bases and J by 2 bases, with 10 bases between them. The V gene's germline CDR1 is SGHRS and CDR2 YFSETQ.

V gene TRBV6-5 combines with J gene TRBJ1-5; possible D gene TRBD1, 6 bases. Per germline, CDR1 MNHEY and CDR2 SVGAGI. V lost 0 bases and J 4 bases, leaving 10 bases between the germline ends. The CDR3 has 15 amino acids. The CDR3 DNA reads TGTGCCAGCAGTTACTCCTTGGACAGAAATCAGCCCCAGCATTTT. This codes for CASSYSLDRNQPQHF.

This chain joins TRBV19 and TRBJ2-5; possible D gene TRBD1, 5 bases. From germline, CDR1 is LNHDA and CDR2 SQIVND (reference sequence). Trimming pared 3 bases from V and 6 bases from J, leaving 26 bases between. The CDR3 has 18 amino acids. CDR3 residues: CASSMWDRGTTRGKTQYF. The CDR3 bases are TGTGCCAGTAGTATGTGGGATAGGGGCACCACAAGGGGAAAGACCCAGTACTTC.

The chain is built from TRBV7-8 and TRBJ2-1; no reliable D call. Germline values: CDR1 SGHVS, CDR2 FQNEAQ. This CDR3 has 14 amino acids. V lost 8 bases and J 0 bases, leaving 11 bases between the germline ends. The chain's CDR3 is CASFPWSSYNEQFF. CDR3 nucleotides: TGTGCCAGCTTTCCCTGGAGCTCCTACAATGAGCAGTTCTTC.

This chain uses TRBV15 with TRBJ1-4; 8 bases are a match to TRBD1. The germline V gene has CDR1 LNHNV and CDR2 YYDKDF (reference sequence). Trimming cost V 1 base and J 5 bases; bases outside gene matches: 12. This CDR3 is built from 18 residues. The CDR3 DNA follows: TGTGCCACCAGCAGAGGTGGGAAGGGGGGACAGGAGAATGAAAAACTGTTTTTT. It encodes CATSRGGKGGQENEKLFF.

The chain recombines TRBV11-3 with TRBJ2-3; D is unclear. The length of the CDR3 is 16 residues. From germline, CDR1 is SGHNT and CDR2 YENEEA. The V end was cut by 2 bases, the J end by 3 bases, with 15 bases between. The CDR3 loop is CASSLSAVPNTDTQYF. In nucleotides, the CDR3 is TGTGCCAGCAGCTTAAGTGCAGTGCCTAATACAGATACGCAGTATTTT.

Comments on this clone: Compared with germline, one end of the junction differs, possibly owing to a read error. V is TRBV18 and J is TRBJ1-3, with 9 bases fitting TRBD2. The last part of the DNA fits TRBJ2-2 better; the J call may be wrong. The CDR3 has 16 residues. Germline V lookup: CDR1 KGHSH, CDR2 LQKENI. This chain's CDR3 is CPSSKWTSENTGELFF. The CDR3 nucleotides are TGTCCCAGCTCAAAATGGACTAGCGAAAACACCGGGGAGCTGTTTTTT.

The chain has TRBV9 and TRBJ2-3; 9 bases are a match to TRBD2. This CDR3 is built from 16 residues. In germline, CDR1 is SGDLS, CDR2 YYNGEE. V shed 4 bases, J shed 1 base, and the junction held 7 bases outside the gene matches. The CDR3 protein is CASSTQAGGGTDTQYF. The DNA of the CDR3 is TGTGCCAGCAGCACCCAAGCGGGAGGAGGCACAGATACGCAGTATTTT.

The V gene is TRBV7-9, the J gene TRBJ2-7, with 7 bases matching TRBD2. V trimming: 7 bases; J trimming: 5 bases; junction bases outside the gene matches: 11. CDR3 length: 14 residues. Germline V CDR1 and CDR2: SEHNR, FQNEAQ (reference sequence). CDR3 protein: CASNDIGGRNEQYF. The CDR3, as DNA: TGTGCCAGCAACGACATCGGGGGGAGGAACGAGCAGTACTTC.

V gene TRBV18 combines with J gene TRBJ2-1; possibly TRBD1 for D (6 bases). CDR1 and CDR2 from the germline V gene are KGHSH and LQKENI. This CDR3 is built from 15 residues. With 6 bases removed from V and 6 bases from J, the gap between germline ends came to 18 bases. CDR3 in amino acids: CASSAGTFRPNEQFF. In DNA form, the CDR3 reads TGTGCCAGCTCCGCCGGGACATTCAGACCCAATGAGCAGTTCTTC.

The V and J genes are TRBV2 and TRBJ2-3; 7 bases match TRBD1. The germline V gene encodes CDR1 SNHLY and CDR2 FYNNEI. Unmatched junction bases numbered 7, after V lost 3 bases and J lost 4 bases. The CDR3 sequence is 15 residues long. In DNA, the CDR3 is TGTGCCAGCAGTGAGGGACAGTCCAGCTCAGATACGCAGTATTTT. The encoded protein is CASSEGQSSSDTQYF. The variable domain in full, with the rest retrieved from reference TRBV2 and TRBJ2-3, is EPEVTQTPSHQVTQMGQEVILRCVPISNHLYFYWYRQILGQKVEFLVSFYNNEISEKSEIFDDQFSVERPDGSNFTLKIRSTKLEDSAMYFCASSEGQSSSDTQYFGPGTRLTVL.

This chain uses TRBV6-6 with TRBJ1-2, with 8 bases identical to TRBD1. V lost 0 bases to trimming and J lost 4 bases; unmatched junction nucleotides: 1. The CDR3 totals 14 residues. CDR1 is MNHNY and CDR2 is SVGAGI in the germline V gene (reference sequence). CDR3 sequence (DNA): TGTGCCAGCAGTTACTCGACAGGGGCCTATGGCTACACCTTC. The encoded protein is CASSYSTGAYGYTF.

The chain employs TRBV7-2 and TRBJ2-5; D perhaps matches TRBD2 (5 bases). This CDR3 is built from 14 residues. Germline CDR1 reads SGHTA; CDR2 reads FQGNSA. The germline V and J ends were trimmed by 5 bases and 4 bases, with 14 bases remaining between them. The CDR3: CASSPSRPVETQYF. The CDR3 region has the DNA TGTGCCAGCAGCCCTAGCCGCCCCGTAGAGACCCAGTACTTC.

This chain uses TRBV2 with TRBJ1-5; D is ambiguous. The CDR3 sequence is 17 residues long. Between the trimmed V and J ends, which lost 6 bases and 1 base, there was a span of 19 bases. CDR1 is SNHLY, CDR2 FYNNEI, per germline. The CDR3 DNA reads TGTGCCAGCAGCGATGATTCCTGGGAGTCCAGCAATCAGCCCCAGCATTTT. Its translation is CASSDDSWESSNQPQHF.

DNA of the CDR3: TGTGCCAGCAGTTCAACCCTCGGACTAGCGTCCTACAATGAGCAGTTCTTC. Translated, it gives CASSSTLGLASYNEQFF. The rearrangement uses TRBV27 and TRBJ2-1; 9 bases line up with TRBD2. This CDR3 spans 17 amino acids. The germline V gene encodes CDR1 MNHEY and CDR2 SMNVEV (reference sequence). V trimming: 4 bases; J trimming: 1 base; junction bases outside the gene matches: 8.

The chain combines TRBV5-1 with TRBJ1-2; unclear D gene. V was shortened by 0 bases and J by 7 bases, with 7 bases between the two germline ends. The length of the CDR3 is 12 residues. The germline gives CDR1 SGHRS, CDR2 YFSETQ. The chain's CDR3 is CASSLVQGGYTF. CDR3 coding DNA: TGCGCCAGCAGCTTGGTTCAAGGTGGCTACACCTTC.

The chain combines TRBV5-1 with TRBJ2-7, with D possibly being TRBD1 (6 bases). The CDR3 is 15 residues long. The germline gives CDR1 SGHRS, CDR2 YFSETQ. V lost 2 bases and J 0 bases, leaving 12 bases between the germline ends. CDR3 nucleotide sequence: TGCGCCAGCAGCTTTTCAGGGGCGGGCTCCTACGAGCAGTACTTC. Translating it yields CASSFSGAGSYEQYF.

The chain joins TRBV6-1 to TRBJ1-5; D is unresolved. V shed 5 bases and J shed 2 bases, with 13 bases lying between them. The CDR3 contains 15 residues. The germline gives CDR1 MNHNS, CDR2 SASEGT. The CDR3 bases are TGTGCCAGCAGTCCTCTGACCGATGGCAATCAGCCCCAGCATTTT. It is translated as CASSPLTDGNQPQHF.

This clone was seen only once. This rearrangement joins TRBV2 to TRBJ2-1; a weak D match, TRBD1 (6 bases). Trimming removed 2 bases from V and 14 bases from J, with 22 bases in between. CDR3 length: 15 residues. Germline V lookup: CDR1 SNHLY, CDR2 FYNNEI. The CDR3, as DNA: TGTGCCAGCAGTGAAACGAGATTAGAGGGGGAAGGTGAGTTCTTC. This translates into CASSETRLEGEGEFF. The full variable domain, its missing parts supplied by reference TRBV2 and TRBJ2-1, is EPEVTQTPSHQVTQMGQEVILRCVPISNHLYFYWYRQILGQKVEFLVSFYNNEISEKSEIFDDQFSVERPDGSNFTLKIRSTKLEDSAMYFCASSETRLEGEGEFFGPGTRLTVL.